This T cell receptor beta chain appears in the sequencing data of a study of blood T cell repertoires in COVID-19. Across the study: Samples came from the United States, Italy and Spain, spanning acute and convalescent COVID-19.

Germline assignment: CDR1 SEHNR and CDR2 FQNEAQ (reference sequence). V gave up 5 bases and J gave up 6 bases, with 15 bases separating them. The CDR3 has 14 residues. Profiling relied on immunoSEQ multiplex PCR, and the TCRdb table lists in-frame clones only, not all of them. In the table there are 200,000 to 250,000 clones, approximately 90% of which are singletons. The receptor was isolated from a man younger than 30 with active or convalescent COVID-19. The sample consisted of peripheral blood. J is TRBJ2-3 and V is TRBV7-9; D unresolved. CDR3 region: CASSLSNTVDTQYF. The CDR3 nucleotides read TGTGCCAGCAGCCTTTCCAACACAGTTGATACGCAGTATTTT.